The 30 T cell receptor beta chains below come from one sample, sequenced in a study of shared clonotypes between healthy human individuals. Sequencing used immunoSEQ multiplex PCR; TCRdb keeps in-frame clones, though not all of them. In the table there are hundreds of thousands of clones, roughly 97% of which are singletons. The sample taken for sequencing was naive CD4+ T cells sorted from blood. Subset indicated: CD45RA+ positively selected. The origin of the receptors is a woman aged 30 to 39 in good health.

The chain couples TRBV6-6 to TRBJ2-7; no definite D call. This CDR3 comprises 13 residues. Trimming pared 6 bases from V and 0 bases from J, leaving 9 bases between. Germline CDR1 and CDR2: MNHNY and SVGAGI (reference sequence). The CDR3 sequence: CASRPGGSYEQYF. The CDR3 nucleotides read TGTGCCAGCAGGCCGGGCGGCTCCTACGAGCAGTACTTC.

The chain employs TRBV9 and TRBJ2-5, with TRBD2 matching 14 bases. Germline loops: CDR1 SGDLS, CDR2 YYNGEE. The CDR3 length is 17 residues. J lost 2 bases, V lost 2 bases, and 5 bases had no gene match. The CDR3 sequence: CASSVGGLAGAQETQYF. The CDR3 DNA reads TGTGCCAGCAGCGTGGGGGGACTAGCGGGAGCGCAAGAGACCCAGTACTTC. Full variable domain (rest looked up from reference TRBV9 and TRBJ2-5): DSGVTQTPKHLITATGQRVTLRCSPRSGDLSVYWYQQSLDQGLQFLIQYYNGEERAKGNILERFSAQQFPDLHSELNLSSLELGDSALYFCASSVGGLAGAQETQYFGPGTRLLVL.

With respect to this clone: Within the sample, other DNA sequences also encode this same CDR3. V and J are TRBV10-3 and TRBJ2-7, with TRBD1 as a possible D gene (5 bases). Germline CDR1 is ENHRY and CDR2 is SYGVKD. V was pared by 5 bases and J by 4 bases, with 9 bases between. The CDR3 sequence is 12 residues long. CDR3 in amino acids: CAISRDSYEQYF. The CDR3 nucleotides are TGTGCCATCAGTCGAGACAGTTACGAGCAGTACTTC.

The chain links TRBV28 to TRBJ1-1; D is ambiguous. Trimming left V 7 bases short and J 3 bases short, with 6 bases between. CDR3 length: 11 amino acids. Germline lookup yields CDR1 MDHEN and CDR2 SYDVKM. The CDR3 region is CASKRDTEAFF. CDR3 sequence (DNA): TGTGCCAGCAAGCGGGACACTGAAGCTTTCTTT.

The chain carries TRBV11-3 and TRBJ2-3; maybe TRBD2 (5 bases). The CDR3 runs 15 residues. Germline values: CDR1 SGHNT, CDR2 YENEEA. The V end was cut by 3 bases, the J end by 7 bases, with 17 bases between. The CDR3: CASSLGRDRTHTQYF. The CDR3 bases are TGTGCCAGCAGCTTGGGTCGGGATAGAACCCATACGCAGTATTTT.

This chain joins TRBV6-6 and TRBJ1-2; no reliable D call. Germline CDR1 MNHNY, CDR2 SVGAGI (reference sequence). CDR3 length: 16 residues. The V end lost 6 bases, the J end lost 3 bases, and 20 bases lay between the germline ends. The CDR3 nucleotides are TGTGCCAGCAGCCCTCGAATAGTGGAAGGTTACTATGGCTACACCTTC. Translated: CASSPRIVEGYYGYTF.

Only one count was recorded for this clone. The rearrangement uses TRBV5-1 and TRBJ2-5; 11 positions agree with TRBD1. This CDR3 is built from 16 residues. V dropped 4 bases and J dropped 5; count of bases not matched to a gene: 10. Germline CDR1 reads SGHRS; CDR2 reads YFSETQ. The CDR3 sequence is CASSIPGQGVYETQYF. CDR3 sequence (DNA): TGCGCCAGCAGCATACCGGGACAGGGGGTTTATGAGACCCAGTACTTC.

Concerning this clone itself: At the DNA level, this CDR3 is encoded by other sequences in the same sample as well. The V and J genes are TRBV5-1 and TRBJ1-3; the match to TRBD1 covers 7 bases. Germline CDR1 reads SGHRS; CDR2 reads YFSETQ. V lost 4 bases, J lost 3 bases, and 4 bases stayed unmatched. This CDR3 has 14 residues. CDR3 loop: CASSPGTDGNTIYF. CDR3 DNA: TGCGCCAGCAGCCCAGGGACAGATGGAAACACCATATATTTT.

J is TRBJ2-1 and V is TRBV7-2; D perhaps matches TRBD2 (5 bases). Trimming left V 5 bases short and J 6 bases short, with 14 bases between. The CDR3 totals 14 residues. CDR1 is SGHTA, CDR2 FQGNSA, per germline. The CDR3 is CASSPPRAGNEQFF. CDR3 DNA: TGTGCCAGCAGCCCCCCCCGGGCGGGCAATGAGCAGTTCTTC. The variable domain in full, with the rest retrieved from reference TRBV7-2 and TRBJ2-1, is GAGVSQSPSNKVTEKGKDVELRCDPISGHTALYWYRQSLGQGLEFLIYFQGNSAPDKSGLPSDRFSAERTGGSVSTLTIQRTQQEDSAVYLCASSPPRAGNEQFFGPGTRLTVL.

The J gene is TRBJ2-1, the V gene TRBV9; 7 positions agree with TRBD1. Germline CDR1 is SGDLS and CDR2 is YYNGEE. This CDR3 has 15 residues. Losses at the gene ends were 4 bases for V and 6 bases for J; bases not matched to a gene: 10. The CDR3 region is CASSPRQGDGNEQFF. CDR3 DNA sequence: TGTGCCAGCAGCCCCCGACAGGGTGATGGCAATGAGCAGTTCTTC.

The chain employs TRBV29-1 and TRBJ1-4; 9 nucleotides agree with TRBD1. Looked up from germline, CDR1 is SQVTM and CDR2 is ANQGSEA. The CDR3 loop spans 16 amino acids. Trimming removed 5 bases from V and 2 bases from J; junction bases left unmatched: 9. The CDR3 protein is CSVKTGTGLTNEKLFF. The CDR3 bases are TGCAGCGTTAAAACCGGGACAGGGTTGACTAATGAAAAACTGTTTTTT.

The rearrangement joins TRBV7-9 to TRBJ2-7, with 8 nucleotides matching TRBD1. Germline CDR1 reads SEHNR; CDR2 reads FQNEAQ (reference sequence). J gave up 0 bases and V 5 bases, and 6 bases lay outside the gene matches. The CDR3 is made up of 15 amino acids. The CDR3, as DNA: TGTGCCAGCAGCCAGGGGGACAGGAGCTCCTACGAGCAGTACTTC. This translates into CASSQGDRSSYEQYF.

CDR3 sequence (DNA): TGCGCCAGCGTGCGGACCGGGGGCGGCAATCAGCCCCAGCATTTT. Translated, it gives CASVRTGGGNQPQHF. V and J are TRBV5-1 and TRBJ1-5, with D possibly being TRBD1 (6 bases). Trimming stripped 7 bases from V and 2 bases from J, with 16 bases between. Germline lookup yields CDR1 SGHRS and CDR2 YFSETQ. CDR3 size: 15 residues.

The V call is TRBV14, the J call TRBJ2-2; 7 nucleotides line up with TRBD1. The CDR3 has 21 amino acids. Germline V CDR1 and CDR2: SGHDN, FVKESK. V lost 1 base to trimming and J lost 0 bases; unmatched junction nucleotides: 17. The CDR3 reads CASSQGKRETGLSANTGELFF. The CDR3 region has the DNA TGTGCCAGCAGCCAAGGTAAGAGGGAGACAGGGTTATCCGCGAACACCGGGGAGCTGTTTTTT.

This rearrangement joins TRBV7-2 to TRBJ2-6; D may be TRBD1 (6 bases). The CDR3 is 15 residues long. V lost 5 bases to trimming and J lost 5 bases, with 13 bases between them. From germline, CDR1 is SGHTA and CDR2 FQGNSA. CDR3 sequence: CASSPQGNWANVLTF. As DNA, the CDR3 is TGTGCCAGCAGCCCACAGGGAAACTGGGCCAACGTCCTGACTTTC.

V and J are TRBV7-9 and TRBJ2-1; D not certain. Trimming cost V 2 bases and J 9 bases, with 17 bases left between them. CDR3 length: 15 amino acids. CDR1 is SEHNR and CDR2 is FQNEAQ in the germline V gene (reference sequence). CDR3 protein: CASSLMRLENFEQFF. In nucleotides, the CDR3 is TGTGCCAGCAGCTTAATGAGGCTTGAGAATTTTGAGCAGTTCTTC.

This chain connects TRBV5-6 to TRBJ2-1, with D tentatively TRBD2 (6 bases). This CDR3 contains 13 residues. The germline V and J ends were trimmed by 4 bases and 4 bases, with 9 bases remaining between them. CDR1 and CDR2 (germline): SGHDT, YYEEEE. CDR3 residues: CASSPGTYNEQFF. DNA of the CDR3: TGTGCCAGCAGCCCCGGGACTTACAATGAGCAGTTCTTC.

Turning to this clone: Additional DNA sequences in this sample encode the identical CDR3. CDR3 sequence: CASSLGTDYGYTF. The CDR3 nucleotides read TGTGCCAGCAGTCTCGGGACGGACTATGGCTACACCTTC. The chain employs TRBV28 and TRBJ1-2; D might be TRBD1 (5 bases). Deletions cut 5 bases from V and 3 bases from J, with 10 bases between. Germline CDR1 MDHEN, CDR2 SYDVKM. The CDR3 sequence is 13 residues long.

V and J are TRBV7-9 and TRBJ1-2, with no clear D. The length of the CDR3 is 14 residues. V was clipped by 7 bases and J by 0 bases, with 12 bases between them. Per germline, CDR1 SEHNR and CDR2 FQNEAQ (reference sequence). CDR3 DNA sequence: TGTGCCAGCACTCTGTCTGGTACTAACTATGGCTACACCTTC. The encoded protein is CASTLSGTNYGYTF.

The chain is built from TRBV5-1 and TRBJ2-4, with 9 bases aligning to TRBD2. V trimming: 3 bases; J trimming: 7 bases; junction bases outside the gene matches: 5. In germline, CDR1 is SGHRS, CDR2 YFSETQ. This CDR3 region has 14 residues. The CDR3 DNA reads TGCGCCAGCAGCTCAGTAGCGGGAGCGAACATTCAGTACTTC. It encodes CASSSVAGANIQYF.

The rearrangement links TRBV7-9 to TRBJ2-2; possible D gene TRBD2, 5 bases. The V and J ends lost 5 bases and 2 bases respectively, with 15 bases between them. CDR1 and CDR2 (germline): SEHNR, FQNEAQ (reference sequence). The CDR3 has 16 amino acids. The chain's CDR3 is CASSQLQRLNTGELFF. The DNA for the CDR3 is TGTGCCAGCAGCCAACTCCAGCGGCTAAACACCGGGGAGCTGTTTTTT.

This chain joins TRBV5-1 and TRBJ1-2; no clear D. V was trimmed by 4 bases and J by 8 bases, leaving 18 bases between them. From germline, CDR1 is SGHRS and CDR2 YFSETQ. This CDR3 has 14 amino acids. Here the CDR3 DNA reads TGCGCCAGCAGCCTGGAGCCGTCAACGGGGGGCTACACCTTC. It yields the protein CASSLEPSTGGYTF.

J is TRBJ2-7 and V is TRBV28; possibly TRBD2 for D (6 bases). The germline gives CDR1 MDHEN, CDR2 SYDVKM. This CDR3 is 15 amino acids long. V was clipped by 8 bases and J by 1 base, with 18 bases between them. CDR3 bases: TGTGCCAGCTCCCCCGGAGGAGGGAGTTCCTACGAGCAGTACTTC. Amino acid sequence: CASSPGGGSSYEQYF.

The chain has TRBV11-3 and TRBJ2-3, with a possible D match to TRBD2 (5 bases). The length of the CDR3 is 15 residues. Between the trimmed V and J ends, which lost 5 bases and 2 bases, there was a span of 14 bases. Per germline, CDR1 SGHNT and CDR2 YENEEA. This CDR3 reads CASSLGLAFTDTQYF. CDR3 DNA: TGTGCCAGCAGCCTCGGACTCGCCTTCACAGATACGCAGTATTTT.

The rearrangement links TRBV25-1 to TRBJ2-2; TRBD1 matches at 8 bases. CDR3 size: 15 residues. CDR1 is MGHDK and CDR2 is SYGVNS in the germline V gene. Trimming at V came to 3 bases and at J to 1 base, leaving 1 base not matched to a gene. CDR3 nucleotides: TGTGCCAGCAGTGAGACAGGGGTGAACACCGGGGAGCTGTTTTTT. Amino acids: CASSETGVNTGELFF.

The chain recombines TRBV5-8 with TRBJ2-7; 12 nucleotides line up with TRBD1. The CDR3 has 19 residues. Germline trimming cut 2 bases from V and 3 bases from J; bases unmatched to any gene: 15. CDR1 SGHTS and CDR2 YDEGEE come from the germline V gene. CDR3 coding DNA: TGTGCCAGCAGCTTTCCCCCGGGACAGGGGGCTATCCCGTACTACGAGCAGTACTTC. The encoded protein is CASSFPPGQGAIPYYEQYF.

The chain has TRBV5-1 and TRBJ1-2, with 10 bases lining up with TRBD1. The CDR3 is made up of 16 amino acids. CDR1 and CDR2 (germline): SGHRS, YFSETQ. Trimming removed 4 bases from V and 3 bases from J; junction bases left unmatched: 9. The CDR3 loop reads CASSLGQGYSHYGYTF. In DNA, the CDR3 is TGCGCCAGCAGCCTGGGACAGGGGTACTCTCACTATGGCTACACCTTC.

The sample holds one count of this clone. This chain uses TRBV27 with TRBJ1-5, with TRBD1 matching 8 bases. CDR1 and CDR2 from the germline V gene are MNHEY and SMNVEV (reference sequence). This CDR3 has 15 residues. Trimming removed 5 bases from V and 6 bases from J; junction bases left unmatched: 9. CDR3 nucleotide sequence: TGTGCCAGCAGTCTGGACAGGGTGAGGGGTCAGCCCCAGCATTTT. Translation: CASSLDRVRGQPQHF.

As concerns this clone: Sequence at one end of the junction differs from germline and may be a read error. The chain couples TRBV7-4 to TRBJ2-7, with 10 bases identical to TRBD2. The CDR3 extends over 15 amino acids. The V gene's germline CDR1 is SGHVT and CDR2 SQSDAQ. CDR3 coding DNA: TGTGCCAGCAGCTTAGCGCTAGCGGGAGCCAACGAGCAATACTTC. It translates to CASSLALAGANEQYF.

This clone was seen a handful of times. Additional DNA sequences in this sample encode the identical CDR3. This chain uses TRBV7-2 with TRBJ1-3; no clear D. This CDR3 has 12 residues. The V gene's germline CDR1 is SGHTA and CDR2 FQGNSA. V was pared by 3 bases and J by 2 bases, with 2 bases between. CDR3: CASSFTGNTIYF. CDR3 sequence (DNA): TGTGCCAGCAGCTTTACTGGAAACACCATATATTTT.